What follows is one T cell receptor (beta chain) and its context. Participants were aged 18 to 89 years, lived in some 23 US areas, and enrolled virtually. Participants reported their clinical history, and cohort assignment relied on those reports. This specimen belongs to a study of blood T cell repertoires in COVID-19. Study context: In each case, the material was cDNA or gDNA derived from T cells, B-cell-depleted T cells, or PBMCs.

Per the authors' pipeline: Amplifying reference gene primers gave estimates of nucleated cell counts. Using immunoSEQ multiplex PCR, the repertoire was profiled, and TCRdb retains in-frame clones only, with some absent. D and trimming come from the DNA, and the V and J calls and clone size come from that table. The sample comprises around 200,000 clones, roughly 89% of which are singletons, and about 9.4% rests with the top ten. The CDR3 totals 15 residues. The V gene's germline CDR1 is SGHAT and CDR2 FQDESV (reference sequence). Trimming removed 0 bases from V and 6 bases from J, with 13 bases in between.

The origin of this receptor is a man aged 18 to 35 with acute COVID-19. J is TRBJ2-3 and V is TRBV11-1; tentatively, D is TRBD1 (6 bases). Sample: PBMCs or T cells enriched from blood (not recorded which). CDR3 region: CASSLAEIRGDTQYF. CDR3 DNA sequence: TGTGCCAGCAGCTTAGCGGAAATTAGGGGGGATACGCAGTATTTT. Full variable domain (missing parts from reference TRBV11-1 and TRBJ2-3): EAEVAQSPRYKITEKSQAVAFWCDPISGHATLYWYRQILGQGPELLVQFQDESVVDDSQLPKDRFSAERLKGVDSTLKIQPAELGDSAMYLCASSLAEIRGDTQYFGPGTRLTVL.